These 12 T cell receptor beta chains share one sample of origin, sequenced in a study of breast tumors, draining lymph nodes, adjacent tissues (dated by TCRdb to 2016 to 2017). The axillary draining lymph nodes of breast cancer patients were the source of the lymph node samples. The library was produced with multiplex PCR. Data came from an Illumina HiSeq 2000. The public sequencing data were trimmed at Q25 with fastp and processed into clonotypes with MiXCR by TCRdb, which kept only in-frame beta chains. Identical CDR3 proteins give one entry, which carries the most common genes and DNA. The sample table lists fewer than 140,000 distinct CDR3 sequences, about 30% of them with a count of one. Under 6% of the sample is taken by the ten largest. The specimen sequenced was axillary lymph node tissue. Every receptor here comes from a female donor with breast cancer. Some clones in this sample may be carry-over from other donors' samples.

This chain uses TRBV14 with TRBJ2-5, with TRBD1 identical over 9 bases. The V and J ends lost 6 bases and 4 bases, in that order; junction bases with no gene match: 9. CDR1 is SGHDN, CDR2 FVKESK, per germline. The CDR3 is 15 residues long. CDR3 residues: CASRLIPGQGETQYF. For the CDR3, the DNA is TGTGCCAGCAGACTGATACCGGGACAGGGAGAGACCCAGTACTTC.

There are many counts of this clonotype. The J gene is TRBJ2-6, the V gene TRBV11-2; 8 bases align to TRBD2. The CDR3 runs 19 residues. V lost 4 bases and J lost 4; bases outside the gene matches: 15. Germline V CDR1 and CDR2: SGHAT, FQNNGV. The CDR3 sequence: CASSYVPGLVLSGANVLTF. CDR3 nucleotides: TGTGCCAGCAGCTACGTCCCGGGACTAGTGTTATCCGGGGCCAACGTCCTGACTTTC. Full variable domain (missing parts from reference TRBV11-2 and TRBJ2-6): EAGVAQSPRYKIIEKRQSVAFWCNPISGHATLYWYQQILGQGPKLLIQFQNNGVVDDSQLPKDRFSAERLKGVDSTLKIQPAKLEDSAVYLCASSYVPGLVLSGANVLTFGAGSRLTVL.

This clonotype was seen at least ten times. It may be a read error: a sequence one base away is much more abundant. The chain employs TRBV20-1 and TRBJ1-2; D is ambiguous. The CDR3 covers 12 residues. CDR1 is DFQATT, CDR2 SNEGSKA, per germline (reference sequence). This chain's CDR3 is CSARDGYYGSTF. The CDR3 DNA follows: TGCAGTGCTAGAGACGGCTACTATGGCTCCACCTTC.

A word on this clonotype: Given a much more abundant clone one base away, this may be a read error. The J gene is TRBJ1-1, the V gene TRBV20-1; D uncertain. There are 13 residues in the CDR3. Germline V lookup: CDR1 DFQATT, CDR2 SNEGSKA (reference sequence). V gave up 4 bases and J gave up 10 bases, with 19 bases separating them. DNA of the CDR3: TGCAGTGCTATAATCACCGGGCCACCTGTAGCTTTCTTT. Translation: CSAIITGPPVAFF.

Many counts were recorded for this clonotype. V gene TRBV6-5 combines with J gene TRBJ2-1, with D possibly matching TRBD2 (7 bases). The CDR3 sequence is 15 residues long. CDR1 and CDR2 (germline): MNHEY, SVGAGI. The V end was cut by 2 bases, the J end by 4 bases, with 12 bases between. The CDR3 spells CASSYGGAGYNEQFF. DNA of the CDR3: TGTGCCAGCAGTTACGGGGGGGCGGGGTACAATGAGCAGTTCTTC.

This clonotype was detected ten times or more. The gene calls are TRBV29-1 and TRBJ2-7, with D possibly matching TRBD1 (5 bases). The CDR3 is made up of 11 amino acids. The germline V gene encodes CDR1 SQVTM and CDR2 ANQGSEA. V lost 6 bases to trimming and J lost 5 bases, with 11 bases between them. CDR3 nucleotide sequence: TGCAGCGTAGAACAGGTAAACGAGCAGTACTTC. Amino acid sequence: CSVEQVNEQYF.

The sample holds many counts of this clonotype. The J gene is TRBJ2-1, the V gene TRBV7-2; weak D call: TRBD2 (6 bases). The CDR3 is 13 amino acids. Germline V gene data show CDR1 as SGHTA and CDR2 as FQGNSA. V was shortened by 5 bases and J by 3 bases, with 8 bases between the two germline ends. Written as DNA, the CDR3 is TGTGCCAGCAGCCTGGGACTCTACAATGAGCAGTTCTTC. This codes for CASSLGLYNEQFF.

This clonotype was observed at least ten times. V usage is TRBV29-1 and J usage is TRBJ2-1; either TRBD1 or TRBD2 may supply D (5 bases each). Trimming removed 4 bases at V and 6 bases at J, with 16 bases between. Germline CDR1 and CDR2: SQVTM and ANQGSEA. This CDR3 has 14 amino acids. In DNA form, the CDR3 reads TGCAGCGTTGTCGGGGACCGAACGCTCAATGAGCAGTTCTTC. Translated: CSVVGDRTLNEQFF.

This clonotype was seen repeatedly, ten times or more. The V call is TRBV28, the J call TRBJ2-7, with D tentatively TRBD2 (5 bases). Per the germline V gene, CDR1 is MDHEN and CDR2 is SYDVKM. The CDR3 has 15 residues. Between the trimmed V and J ends, which lost 2 bases and 2 bases, there was a span of 13 bases. In DNA, the CDR3 is TGTGCCAGCAGTTTAGTAGCGAGTGGGGCCTACGAGCAGTACTTC. Residues: CASSLVASGAYEQYF.

This clonotype has just a few counts. A much larger clone sits a single nucleotide away, making a read error possible. The chain couples TRBV11-3 to TRBJ2-1; D may be TRBD1 or TRBD2 (5 bases each). The CDR3 sequence is 11 residues long. Germline V gene data show CDR1 as SGHNT and CDR2 as YENEEA. CDR3 region: CASSRQGEPFF. CDR3 nucleotides: TGTGCCAGCAGCCGGCAGGGAGAGCCGTTCTTC.

This clonotype was picked up many times. This sequence joins TRBV20-1 and TRBJ2-5; D may match TRBD1 or TRBD2 (5 bases each). V was pared by 3 bases and J by 5 bases, with 16 bases between. Germline CDR1 is DFQATT and CDR2 is SNEGSKA (reference sequence). CDR3 length: 14 amino acids. Here the CDR3 reads CSASARTGRETQYF. Here the CDR3 DNA reads TGCAGTGCTAGTGCCCGGACGGGGCGGGAGACCCAGTACTTC.

The CDR3 here is CASSLGTGSDTEAFF. The CDR3 DNA is TGTGCCAGCAGTTTAGGGACAGGGTCGGACACTGAAGCTTTCTTT. The V call is TRBV12-3 or TRBV12-4, the J call TRBJ1-1, with 8 bases aligning to TRBD1. This CDR3 region has 15 residues. J was trimmed by 3 bases and V by 1 base; bases with no gene match: 4.